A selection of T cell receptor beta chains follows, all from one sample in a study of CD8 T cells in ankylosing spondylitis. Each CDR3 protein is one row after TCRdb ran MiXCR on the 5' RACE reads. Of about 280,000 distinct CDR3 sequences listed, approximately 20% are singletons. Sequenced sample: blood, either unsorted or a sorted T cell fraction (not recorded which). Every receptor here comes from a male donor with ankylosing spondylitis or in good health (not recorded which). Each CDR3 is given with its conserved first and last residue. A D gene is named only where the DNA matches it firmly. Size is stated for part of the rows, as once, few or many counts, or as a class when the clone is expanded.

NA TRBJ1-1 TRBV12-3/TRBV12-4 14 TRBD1 TGTGCCAGCAGTGCCCAGGGGGCCGACACTGAAGCTTTCTTT CASSAQGADTEAFF
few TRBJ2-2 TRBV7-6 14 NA TGTGCCAGCAGCCCTATCGGGCCCACCGGGGAGCTGTTTTTT CASSPIGPTGELFF
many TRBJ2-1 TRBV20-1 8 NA TGCAGTCTCAATGAGCAGTTCTTC CSLNEQFF
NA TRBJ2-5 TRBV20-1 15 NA TGCAGTGCTGGGTTTCGGGAAGGTGTGTGGGAGACCCAGTACTTC CSAGFREGVWETQYF
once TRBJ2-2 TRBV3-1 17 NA TGTGCCAGCAGCCAAGTGCGGCTAGCGCCAAACACCGGGGAGCTGTTTTTT CASSQVRLAPNTGELFF
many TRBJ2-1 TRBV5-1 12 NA TGCGCCAGCAGCTTGAATTGGAATGAGCAGTTCTTC CASSLNWNEQFF
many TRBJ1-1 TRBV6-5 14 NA TGTGCCAGCAGTTACGAGGGCCCACGGACTGAAGCTTTCTTT CASSYEGPRTEAFF
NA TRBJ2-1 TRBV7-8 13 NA TGTGCCAGCAGCTTGGGGATCACGGATGAGCAGTTCTTC CASSLGITDEQFF
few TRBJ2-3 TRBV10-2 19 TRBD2 TGCGCCAGCAGTGAGTCTCCACTAGCGGGAGGAACTAGCACAGATACGCAGTATTTT CASSESPLAGGTSTDTQYF
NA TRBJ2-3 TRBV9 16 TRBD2 TGTGCCAGCAGCGTAGGGTCTAGCGGGCCGGGAGATACGCAGTATTTT CASSVGSSGPGDTQYF
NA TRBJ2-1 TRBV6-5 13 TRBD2 TGTGCCAGCAGTTCGCGGGAGGGCCCTGAGCAGTTCTTC CASSSREGPEQFF
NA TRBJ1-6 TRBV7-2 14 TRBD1 TGTGCCAGCAATACAGGGGGCTCGGGATCACCCCTCCACTTT CASNTGGSGSPLHF
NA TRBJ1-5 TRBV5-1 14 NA TGCGCCAGCAGCTTTGAGGCAGGCGATCAGCCCCAGCATTTT CASSFEAGDQPQHF
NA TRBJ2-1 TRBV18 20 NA TGTGCCAGCTCACCACCGGCGGTGGTGTATTCCCGAAGCTCCTACAATGAGCAGTTCTTC CASSPPAVVYSRSSYNEQFF
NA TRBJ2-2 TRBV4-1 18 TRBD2 TGCGCCAGCAGCCAAGAGTTGGGACTAGCGGGAGTAACCGGGGAGCTGTTTTTT CASSQELGLAGVTGELFF
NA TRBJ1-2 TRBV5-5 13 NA TGTGCCAGCAGCTTGCTGGAGGAGCGGGGCTACACCTTC CASSLLEERGYTF
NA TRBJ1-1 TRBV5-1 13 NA TGCGCCAGCAGCTTGGGACATAACACTGAAGCTTTCTTT CASSLGHNTEAFF
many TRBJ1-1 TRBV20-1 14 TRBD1 TGCAGTGCTAGTGCAGGAAACAGGGGAACTGAAGCTTTCTTT CSASAGNRGTEAFF
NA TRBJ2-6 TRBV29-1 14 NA TGCAGCGTTGATGCGGGTTCTGGGGCCAACGTCCTGACTTTC CSVDAGSGANVLTF
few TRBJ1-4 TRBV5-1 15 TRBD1 TGCGCCAGCAGCTCTAACCGGGACAGGGGTGAAAAACTGTTTTTT CASSSNRDRGEKLFF
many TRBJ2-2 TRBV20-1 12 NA TGCAGTGCTAGCCAGGGGTTCGGGGAGCTGTTTTTT CSASQGFGELFF
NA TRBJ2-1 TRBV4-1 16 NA TGCGCCAGCAGCCAACCCCGAACCAACACCTACAATGAGCAGTTCTTC CASSQPRTNTYNEQFF
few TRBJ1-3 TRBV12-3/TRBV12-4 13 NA TGTGCCAGCAGCAATATAGGTGGAAACACCATATATTTT CASSNIGGNTIYF
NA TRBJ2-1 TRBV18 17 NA TGTGCCGGCTCACCACCTGGAAACCTAGCCAGCTACAATGAGCAGTTCTTC CAGSPPGNLASYNEQFF
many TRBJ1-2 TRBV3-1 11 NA TGTGCCAGCAGCCAAGAGTCTGGCTACACCTTC CASSQESGYTF
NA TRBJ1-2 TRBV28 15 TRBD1 TGTGCCAGCAGTCCCCCGGGACAGGGTTATGGTGGCTACACCTTC CASSPPGQGYGGYTF
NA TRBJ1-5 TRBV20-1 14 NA TGCAGTGCTATTACCCGAGATAGCAATCAGCCCCAGCATTTT CSAITRDSNQPQHF
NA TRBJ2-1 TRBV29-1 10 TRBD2 TGCAGCGCAAAGACTAGCGGGCAGTTCTTC CSAKTSGQFF
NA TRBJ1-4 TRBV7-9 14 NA TGTGCCAGCAGAAGAGACAGTGGGGGTGAAAAACTGCTTTTT CASRRDSGGEKLLF
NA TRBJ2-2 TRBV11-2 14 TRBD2 TGTGCCAGCAGCTTTGGACTAGCCACCGGGGGGCTGTTTTTT CASSFGLATGGLFF
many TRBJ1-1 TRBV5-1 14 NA TGCGCCAGCAGCTTGCAGAGGGGAGAAACTGAAGCTTTCTTT CASSLQRGETEAFF
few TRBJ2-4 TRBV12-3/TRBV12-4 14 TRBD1 TGTGCCAGCAGTTTAGGGGACAGGGTAAACATTCAGTACTTC CASSLGDRVNIQYF
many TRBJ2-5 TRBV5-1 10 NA TGCGCCAGCAGCGAAGAGACCCAGTACTTC CASSEETQYF
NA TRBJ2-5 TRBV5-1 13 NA TGCGCCAGCCACGAAGTGGGACTAGAGACCCAGTACTTC CASHEVGLETQYF
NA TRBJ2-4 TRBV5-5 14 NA TGTGCCAGCAGCTTGACAGCGACCAAAAACATTCAGTACTTC CASSLTATKNIQYF
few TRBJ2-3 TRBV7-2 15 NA TGTGCCAGCAGTTGGGGGGGGGCTGGCACAGATACGCAGTATTTT CASSWGGAGTDTQYF